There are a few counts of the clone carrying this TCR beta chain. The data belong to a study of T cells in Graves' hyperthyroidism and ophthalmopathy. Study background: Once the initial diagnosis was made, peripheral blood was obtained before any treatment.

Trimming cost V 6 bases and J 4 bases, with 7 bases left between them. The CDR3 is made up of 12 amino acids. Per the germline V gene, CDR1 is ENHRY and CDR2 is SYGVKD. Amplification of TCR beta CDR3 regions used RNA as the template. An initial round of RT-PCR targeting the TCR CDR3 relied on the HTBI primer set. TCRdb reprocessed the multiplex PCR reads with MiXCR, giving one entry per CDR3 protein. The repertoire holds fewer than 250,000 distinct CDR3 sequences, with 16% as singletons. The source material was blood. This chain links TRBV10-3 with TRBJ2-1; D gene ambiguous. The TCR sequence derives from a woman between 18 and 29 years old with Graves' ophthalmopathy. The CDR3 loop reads CAIRNDYNEQFF. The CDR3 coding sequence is TGTGCCATCAGAAACGATTACAATGAGCAGTTCTTC.